Sequencing of this T cell receptor (beta chain) was carried out in a study of molecular identifiers for immune sequencing clone quantification. With regard to this clonotype: With a much larger clone just one base away, this may be a read error.

V lost 11 bases, J lost 2 bases, and 16 bases lay in between. Germline V gene data show CDR1 as MDHEN and CDR2 as SYDVKM. CDR3 length: 13 amino acids. TCRdb re-analysed the PCR reads in MiXCR, keeping a single row per CDR3 protein. This table has more than 60,000 distinct CDR3 sequences, less than 20% appearing once. Sequencing used naive CD8+ T cells from blood, with Jurkat cell RNA spiked in. Noted subset: FACS-sorted CD8+CD4-CCR7+CD45RA+ naive T cells. This sequence joins TRBV28 and TRBJ2-7; maybe TRBD2 (6 bases). This TCR was recovered from a human donor in good health. Some libraries in this study had Jurkat cell RNA spiked in. The CDR3 coding sequence is TGTGCCGGCACGGGGCGGGAAGCCTACGAGCAGTACTTC. It is translated as CAGTGREAYEQYF. The full variable domain, with the rest looked up from reference TRBV28 and TRBJ2-7, is DVKVTQSSRYLVKRTGEKVFLECVQDMDHENMFWYRQDPGLGLRLIYFSYDVKMKEKGDIPEGYSVSREKKERFSLILESASTNQTSMYLCAGTGREAYEQYFGPGTRLTVT.